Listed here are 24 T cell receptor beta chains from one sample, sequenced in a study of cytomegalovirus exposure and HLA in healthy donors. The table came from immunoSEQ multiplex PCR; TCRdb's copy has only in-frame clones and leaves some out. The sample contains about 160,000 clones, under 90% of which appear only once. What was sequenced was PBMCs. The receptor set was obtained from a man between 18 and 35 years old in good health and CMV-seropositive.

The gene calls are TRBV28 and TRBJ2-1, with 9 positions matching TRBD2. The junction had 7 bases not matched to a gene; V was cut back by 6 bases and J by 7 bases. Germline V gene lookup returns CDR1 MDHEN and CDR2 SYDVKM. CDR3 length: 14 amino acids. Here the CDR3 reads CASRNLAGWNEQFF. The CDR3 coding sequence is TGTGCCAGCAGAAATCTAGCGGGATGGAATGAGCAGTTCTTC.

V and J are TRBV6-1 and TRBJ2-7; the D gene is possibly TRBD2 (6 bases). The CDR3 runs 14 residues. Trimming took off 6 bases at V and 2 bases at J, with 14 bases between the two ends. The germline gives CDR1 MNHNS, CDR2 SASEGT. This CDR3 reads CASSLGGKTYEQYF. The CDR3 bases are TGTGCCAGCAGCCTTGGCGGGAAGACCTACGAGCAGTACTTC.

CDR3 coding DNA: TGTGCCAGCAGTCCCGCCGGGGGCGGGAGGGCAGTGGGGCAGTACTTC. Its protein product is CASSPAGGGRAVGQYF. The V and J genes are TRBV28 and TRBJ2-7; 9 nucleotides agree with TRBD2. The V segment lost 5 bases and the J segment 9 bases; nucleotides outside the gene matches: 17. The CDR3 extends over 16 amino acids. Germline V gene lookup returns CDR1 MDHEN and CDR2 SYDVKM.

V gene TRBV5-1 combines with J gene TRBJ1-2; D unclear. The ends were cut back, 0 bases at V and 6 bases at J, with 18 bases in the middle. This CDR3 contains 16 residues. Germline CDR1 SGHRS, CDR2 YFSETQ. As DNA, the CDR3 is TGCGCCAGCAGCTTGGGTGGCGGGGTTTTGCTCGATGGCTACACCTTC. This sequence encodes CASSLGGGVLLDGYTF.

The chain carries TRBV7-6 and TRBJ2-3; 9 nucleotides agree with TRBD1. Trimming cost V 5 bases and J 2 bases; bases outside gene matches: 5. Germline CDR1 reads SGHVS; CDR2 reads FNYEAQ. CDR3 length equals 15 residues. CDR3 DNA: TGTGCCAGCAGCCAGGACAGGGGTTCCACAGATACGCAGTATTTT. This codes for CASSQDRGSTDTQYF. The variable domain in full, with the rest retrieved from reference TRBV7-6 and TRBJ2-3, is GAGVSQSPRYKVTKRGQDVALRCDPISGHVSLYWYRQALGQGPEFLTYFNYEAQQDKSGLPNDRFSAERPEGSISTLTIQRTEQRDSAMYRCASSQDRGSTDTQYFGPGTRLTVL.

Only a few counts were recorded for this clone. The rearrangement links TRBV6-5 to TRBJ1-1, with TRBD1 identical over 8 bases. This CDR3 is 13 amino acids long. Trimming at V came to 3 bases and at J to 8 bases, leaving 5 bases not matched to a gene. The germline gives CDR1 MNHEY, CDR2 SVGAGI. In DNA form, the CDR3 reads TGTGCCAGCAGTTATCAGTCAGGGGGCGAAGCTTTCTTT. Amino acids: CASSYQSGGEAFF.

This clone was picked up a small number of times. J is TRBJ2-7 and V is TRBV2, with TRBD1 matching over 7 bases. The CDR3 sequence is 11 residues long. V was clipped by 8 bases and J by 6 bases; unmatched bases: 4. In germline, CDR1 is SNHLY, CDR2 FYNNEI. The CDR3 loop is CASHRGGEQYF. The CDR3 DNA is TGTGCCAGCCACAGGGGTGGCGAGCAGTACTTC.

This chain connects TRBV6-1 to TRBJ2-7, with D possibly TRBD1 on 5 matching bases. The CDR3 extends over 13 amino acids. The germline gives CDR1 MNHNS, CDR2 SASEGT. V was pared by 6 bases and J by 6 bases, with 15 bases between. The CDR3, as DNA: TGTGCCAGCAGGAGTGCCCAGGGTCGCGAGCAGTACTTC. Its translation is CASRSAQGREQYF.

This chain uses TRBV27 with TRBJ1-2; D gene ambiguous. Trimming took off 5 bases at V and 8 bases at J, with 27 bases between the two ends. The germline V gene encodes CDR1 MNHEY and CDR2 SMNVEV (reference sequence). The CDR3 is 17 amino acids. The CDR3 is CASSPIRPGLGTRGYTF. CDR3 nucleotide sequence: TGTGCCAGCAGTCCCATACGCCCCGGGTTAGGAACTCGCGGCTACACCTTC.

The CDR3 DNA follows: TGCGCCAGCAGCCAATTTAGCCGGATGAACACTGAAGCTTTCTTT. Protein sequence: CASSQFSRMNTEAFF. The chain employs TRBV4-1 and TRBJ1-1; the D is unclear. Trimming pared 2 bases from V and 0 bases from J, leaving 10 bases between. The germline V gene encodes CDR1 MGHRA and CDR2 YSYEKL. This CDR3 has 15 amino acids.

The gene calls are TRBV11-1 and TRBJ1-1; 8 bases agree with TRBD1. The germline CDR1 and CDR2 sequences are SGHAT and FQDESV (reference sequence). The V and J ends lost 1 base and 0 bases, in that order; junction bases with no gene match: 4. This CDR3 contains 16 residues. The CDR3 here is CASSLDWGQVNTEAFF. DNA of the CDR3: TGTGCCAGCAGCTTAGACTGGGGACAGGTGAACACTGAAGCTTTCTTT.

Written as DNA, the CDR3 is TGTGCCAGCAGCCCAATTAGGACTAGCGGGACAGATACGCAGTATTTT. This translates into CASSPIRTSGTDTQYF. This chain joins TRBV5-5 and TRBJ2-3; 11 nucleotides match TRBD2. The ends lost 4 bases at V and 3 bases at J; junction bases unmatched: 7. The germline CDR1 and CDR2 sequences are SGHKS and YYEKEE (reference sequence). This CDR3 has 16 residues.

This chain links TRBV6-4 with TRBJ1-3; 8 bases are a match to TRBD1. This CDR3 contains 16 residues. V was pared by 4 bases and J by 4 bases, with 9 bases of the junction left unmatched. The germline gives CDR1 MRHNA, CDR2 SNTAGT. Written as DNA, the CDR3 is TGTGCCAGCAGTGCCGGACAGGGACTAAACGGAAACACCATATATTTT. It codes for CASSAGQGLNGNTIYF.

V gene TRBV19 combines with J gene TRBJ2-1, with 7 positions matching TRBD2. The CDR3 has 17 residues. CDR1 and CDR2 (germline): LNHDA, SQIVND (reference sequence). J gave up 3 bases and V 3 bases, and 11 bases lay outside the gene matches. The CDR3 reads CASSIAVLALDYNEQFF. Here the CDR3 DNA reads TGTGCCAGTAGTATTGCTGTACTAGCGCTAGACTACAATGAGCAGTTCTTC.

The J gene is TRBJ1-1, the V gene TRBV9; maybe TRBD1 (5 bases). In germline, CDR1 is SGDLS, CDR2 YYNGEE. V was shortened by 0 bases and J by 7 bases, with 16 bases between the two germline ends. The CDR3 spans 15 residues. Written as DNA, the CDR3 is TGTGCCAGCAGCGTAGTCGGGCAGGGCCTAGGTGAAGCTTTCTTT. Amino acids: CASSVVGQGLGEAFF.

The CDR3 loop is CASREGLGMFEDQHGELFF. The CDR3 nucleotides are TGCGCCAGCAGGGAGGGCCTAGGAATGTTTGAGGACCAACACGGGGAGCTGTTTTTT. The gene calls are TRBV5-1 and TRBJ2-2, with D possibly matching TRBD2 (6 bases). CDR1 SGHRS and CDR2 YFSETQ come from the germline V gene. V lost 5 bases, J lost 7 bases, and 30 bases lay in between. The CDR3 extends over 19 amino acids.

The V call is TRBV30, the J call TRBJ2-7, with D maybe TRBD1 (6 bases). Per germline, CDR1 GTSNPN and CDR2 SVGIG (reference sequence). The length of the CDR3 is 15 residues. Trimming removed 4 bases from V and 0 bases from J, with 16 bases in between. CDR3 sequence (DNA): TGTGCCTGGACCAGGGGTACAGACCTCTCCTACGAGCAGTACTTC. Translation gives CAWTRGTDLSYEQYF.

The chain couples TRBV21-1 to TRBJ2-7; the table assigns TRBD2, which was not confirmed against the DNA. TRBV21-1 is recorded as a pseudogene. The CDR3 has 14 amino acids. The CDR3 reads CASSKREGTYEQYF. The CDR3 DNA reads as TGTGCCAGCAGCAAAAGGGAGGGGACCTACGAGCAGTACTTC.

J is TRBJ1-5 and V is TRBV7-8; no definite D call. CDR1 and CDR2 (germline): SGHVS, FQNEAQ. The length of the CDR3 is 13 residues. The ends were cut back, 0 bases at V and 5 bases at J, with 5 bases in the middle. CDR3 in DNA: TGTGCCAGCAGCTTAGCCAACTATCAGCCCCAGCATTTT. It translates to CASSLANYQPQHF.

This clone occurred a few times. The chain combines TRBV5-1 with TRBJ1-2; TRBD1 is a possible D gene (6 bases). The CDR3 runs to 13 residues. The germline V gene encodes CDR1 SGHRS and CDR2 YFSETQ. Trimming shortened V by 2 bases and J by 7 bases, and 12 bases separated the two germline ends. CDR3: CASSFEGVGGYTF. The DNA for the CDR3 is TGCGCCAGCAGCTTCGAGGGGGTGGGTGGCTACACCTTC.

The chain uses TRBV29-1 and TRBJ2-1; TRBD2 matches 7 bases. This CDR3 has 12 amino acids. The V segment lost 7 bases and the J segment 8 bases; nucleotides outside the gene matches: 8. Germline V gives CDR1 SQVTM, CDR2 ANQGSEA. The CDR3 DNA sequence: TGCAGCGGGAGGGGAGGGGCCTATGAGCAGTTCTTC. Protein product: CSGRGGAYEQFF.

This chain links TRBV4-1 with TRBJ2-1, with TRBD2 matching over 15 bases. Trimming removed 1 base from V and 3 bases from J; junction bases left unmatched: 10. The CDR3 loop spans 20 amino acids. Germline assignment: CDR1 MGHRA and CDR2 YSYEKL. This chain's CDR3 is CASSQVSGTSGRLDYNEQFF. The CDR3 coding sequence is TGCGCCAGCAGCCAAGTCTCCGGGACTAGCGGGAGGTTAGACTACAATGAGCAGTTCTTC.

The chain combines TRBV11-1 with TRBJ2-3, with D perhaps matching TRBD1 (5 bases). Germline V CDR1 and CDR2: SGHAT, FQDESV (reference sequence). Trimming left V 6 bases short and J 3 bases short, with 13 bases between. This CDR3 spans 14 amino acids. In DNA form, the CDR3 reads TGTGCCAGCAGTTCCAGGGATATAACAGATACGCAGTATTTT. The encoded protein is CASSSRDITDTQYF.

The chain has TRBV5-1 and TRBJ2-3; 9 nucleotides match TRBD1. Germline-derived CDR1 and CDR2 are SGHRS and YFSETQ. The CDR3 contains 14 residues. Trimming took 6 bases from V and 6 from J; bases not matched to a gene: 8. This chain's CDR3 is CASTAQGTGDTQYF. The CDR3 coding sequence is TGCGCCAGCACGGCACAGGGGACAGGGGATACGCAGTATTTT.